This TCR beta chain was documented in a study of vaccination effects on CD4 cells after COVID-19. Study background: A few convalescent patients gave samples early and late after vaccination.

Cells that had been cultured for ten to eleven days were the source of isolated CD4+ T cells. SARS-CoV-2 infection was confirmed by PCR in the person between March and December 2020. Each person got two doses of an mRNA SARS-CoV-2 vaccine, BNT162b2 or mRNA-1273. The data were produced by immunoSEQ multiplex PCR, yet TCRdb's version contains in-frame clones alone and is incomplete. The sample shows tens of thousands of clones, around 80% of them seen only once. Trimming pared 6 bases from V and 5 bases from J, leaving 12 bases between. The germline V gene has CDR1 MNHEY and CDR2 SVGAGI. There are 13 residues in the CDR3. General study results and limits: Small numbers of convalescent patients limited the study. It also lacked early post-infection timepoints.

Details on this clone: What it recognizes is unknown.

The sequence was obtained from a human donor who had a prior SARS-CoV-2 infection. Sequencing was performed on CD4+ T cells from PBMCs cultured without peptide, taken after COVID-19 vaccination. The V gene is TRBV6-5, the J gene TRBJ2-3; either TRBD1 or TRBD2 may supply D (5 bases each). The CDR3, as DNA: TGTGCCAGCAGGGGACCTGCAGGAGATACGCAGTATTTT. It yields the protein CASRGPAGDTQYF.